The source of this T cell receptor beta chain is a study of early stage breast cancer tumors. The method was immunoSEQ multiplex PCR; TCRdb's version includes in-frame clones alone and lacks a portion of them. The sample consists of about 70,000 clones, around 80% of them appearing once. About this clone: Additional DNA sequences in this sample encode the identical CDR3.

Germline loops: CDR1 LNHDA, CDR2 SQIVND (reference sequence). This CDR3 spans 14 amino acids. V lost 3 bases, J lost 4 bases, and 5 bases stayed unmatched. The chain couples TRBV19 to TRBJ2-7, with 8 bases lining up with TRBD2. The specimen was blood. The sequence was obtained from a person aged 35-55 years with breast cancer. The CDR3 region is CASSIREGYYEQYF. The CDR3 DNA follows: TGTGCCAGTAGTATCCGGGAGGGTTATTACGAGCAGTACTTC.